Presented here are 16 T cell receptor beta chains from one specimen sequenced in a study of blood T cell repertoires in COVID-19. The table came from immunoSEQ multiplex PCR; TCRdb's copy has only in-frame clones and leaves some out. The table has 150,000 or so clones, around 83% seen once. The material sequenced was peripheral blood. Receptor source: an older woman with acute or convalescent COVID-19.

The genes are TRBV27 and TRBJ1-2, with D possibly matching TRBD1 (6 bases). The germline V and J ends were trimmed by 5 bases and 8 bases, with 15 bases remaining between them. Germline V CDR1 and CDR2: MNHEY, SMNVEV (reference sequence). The CDR3 loop spans 13 amino acids. CDR3 in amino acids: CASSEANRDGYTF. CDR3 nucleotide sequence: TGTGCCAGCAGTGAAGCAAACAGGGACGGCTACACCTTC.

This clone was counted a few times. The chain carries TRBV6-5 and TRBJ2-7; possibly TRBD2 for D (6 bases). The V end was cut by 6 bases, the J end by 2 bases, with 14 bases between. The CDR3 length is 14 residues. Per germline, CDR1 MNHEY and CDR2 SVGAGI. The CDR3 sequence: CASRIGGSTYEQYF. For the CDR3, the DNA is TGTGCCAGCAGGATCGGGGGATCGACCTACGAGCAGTACTTC.

This clone was recorded once. V gene TRBV29-1 combines with J gene TRBJ1-2; 7 bases line up with TRBD1. CDR1 and CDR2 (germline): SQVTM, ANQGSEA. The CDR3 consists of 15 residues. Germline trimming cut 4 bases from V and 0 bases from J; bases unmatched to any gene: 8. The DNA of the CDR3 is TGCAGCGTTGTAGGACAGGCTTCATCTAACTATGGCTACACCTTC. Protein: CSVVGQASSNYGYTF.

V and J are TRBV6-5 and TRBJ2-3; 10 positions agree with TRBD1. The CDR3 totals 14 residues. Germline CDR1 reads MNHEY; CDR2 reads SVGAGI. Trimming at V came to 5 bases and at J to 6 bases, leaving 5 bases not matched to a gene. The CDR3 DNA reads as TGTGCCAGCAGTCCCGGGACAGGGGCTGATACGCAGTATTTT. The encoded protein is CASSPGTGADTQYF.

The chain is built from TRBV4-2 and TRBJ2-3; 12 bases align to TRBD2. The V and J ends lost 1 base and 4 bases, in that order; junction bases with no gene match: 12. The CDR3 has 19 residues. CDR1 LGHNA and CDR2 YNFKEQ come from the germline V gene. The CDR3 nucleotides read TGTGCCAGCAGCCAAGTGGGCCCTAGCGGGGGGGCTGGCGCAGATACGCAGTATTTT. Translated, it gives CASSQVGPSGGAGADTQYF.

The V call is TRBV6-5, the J call TRBJ1-3, with 8 bases fitting TRBD1. CDR1 is MNHEY and CDR2 is SVGAGI in the germline V gene. The CDR3 runs 14 residues. V was pared by 10 bases and J by 4 bases, with 9 bases of the junction left unmatched. The CDR3, as DNA: TGTGCCACCTTAGTGACAGGGGCCGGAAACACCATATATTTT. Translating gives CATLVTGAGNTIYF.

The rearrangement joins TRBV6-5 to TRBJ1-3; 9 bases match TRBD1. Looked up from germline, CDR1 is MNHEY and CDR2 is SVGAGI. J was trimmed by 4 bases and V by 0 bases; bases with no gene match: 1. The CDR3 length is 15 residues. As DNA, the CDR3 is TGTGCCAGCAGTTACTCGACAGGGGGGGGAAACACCATATATTTT. Residues: CASSYSTGGGNTIYF.

The chain is built from TRBV28 and TRBJ1-2; TRBD1 is a possible D gene (5 bases). The CDR3 runs to 14 residues. Trimming stripped 6 bases from V and 4 bases from J, with 15 bases between. From germline, CDR1 is MDHEN and CDR2 SYDVKM. CDR3 DNA sequence: TGTGCCAGCAGCACCCCGGGGGGGAGCTATGGCTACACCTTC. Amino acids: CASSTPGGSYGYTF.

The sample holds one count of this clone. The chain carries TRBV9 and TRBJ2-1; D is possibly TRBD2 (7 bases). The CDR3 loop spans 13 amino acids. Germline CDR1 SGDLS, CDR2 YYNGEE. V gave up 4 bases and J gave up 12 bases, with 17 bases separating them. CDR3 sequence (DNA): TGTGCCAGCAGCAGCGGGACAAATCGGTGGCAGTTCTTC. Its translation is CASSSGTNRWQFF.

The V call is TRBV19, the J call TRBJ1-1; unclear D gene. Trimming left V 5 bases short and J 0 bases short, with 10 bases between. Germline CDR1 is LNHDA and CDR2 is SQIVND (reference sequence). The CDR3 length is 14 residues. The CDR3 DNA reads as TGTGCCAGTAGTTCCGATCCAGTGAACACTGAAGCTTTCTTT. Amino acids: CASSSDPVNTEAFF.

This CDR3 reads CASSLGQTQNEQFF. The CDR3 DNA reads TGTGCCAGTAGCTTGGGACAGACCCAGAATGAGCAGTTCTTC. The chain carries TRBV19 and TRBJ2-1; 7 bases fit TRBD1. From germline, CDR1 is LNHDA and CDR2 SQIVND (reference sequence). The V and J ends lost 6 bases and 7 bases, in that order; junction bases with no gene match: 9. This CDR3 region has 14 residues.

The V gene is TRBV19, the J gene TRBJ1-2; TRBD1 matches at 10 bases. There are 17 residues in the CDR3. V dropped 9 bases and J dropped 4; count of bases not matched to a gene: 17. Per the germline V gene, CDR1 is LNHDA and CDR2 is SQIVND (reference sequence). The CDR3 is CASADSGTGVRGYGYTF. The CDR3 bases are TGTGCCAGCGCGGATTCCGGGACAGGGGTTAGAGGCTATGGCTACACCTTC.

This clone was counted a few times. The chain recombines TRBV3-1 (or the pseudogene TRBV3-2) with TRBJ2-1, with TRBD1 as a possible D gene (6 bases). With 2 bases removed from V and 3 bases from J, the gap between germline ends came to 8 bases. The CDR3 loop spans 14 amino acids. From germline, CDR1 is LGHDT and CDR2 YNNKEL (reference sequence). DNA of the CDR3: TGTGCCAGCAGCCAATCGGACAGCTACAATGAGCAGTTCTTC. This translates into CASSQSDSYNEQFF.

The J gene is TRBJ2-1, the V gene TRBV11-2; D is ambiguous. This CDR3 is built from 12 residues. V lost 5 bases and J lost 2, with 4 bases in between. Germline V lookup: CDR1 SGHAT, CDR2 FQNNGV. CDR3 sequence reads: CASSPAYNEQFF. The DNA of the CDR3 is TGTGCCAGCAGCCCCGCCTACAATGAGCAGTTCTTC.

The chain employs TRBV2 and TRBJ2-5; 11 bases are shared with TRBD1. The junction had 7 bases not matched to a gene; V was cut back by 6 bases and J by 4 bases. The V gene's germline CDR1 is SNHLY and CDR2 FYNNEI. This CDR3 has 15 amino acids. This CDR3 reads CASRFRTGGRETQYF. The DNA of the CDR3 is TGTGCCAGCAGGTTTCGGACAGGGGGCCGAGAGACCCAGTACTTC.

V usage is TRBV5-4 and J usage is TRBJ2-2; D remains ambiguous. The CDR3 has 16 residues. Germline lookup yields CDR1 SGHNT and CDR2 YYREEE (reference sequence). V lost 1 base and J 7 bases, leaving 17 bases between the germline ends. The chain's CDR3 is CASSLRPLGVGGELFF. CDR3 sequence (DNA): TGTGCCAGCAGCTTGCGCCCCCTAGGAGTCGGCGGGGAGCTGTTTTTT.